The clone carrying this T cell receptor (beta chain) showed up many times. This sample stems from a study of identical twins. The length of the CDR3 is 16 residues. Unmatched junction bases numbered 7, after V lost 4 bases and J lost 0 bases. Germline CDR1 reads SQVTM; CDR2 reads ANQGSEA. TCRdb passed the 5' RACE reads through MiXCR, listing each CDR3 protein once. This sample has hundreds of thousands of distinct CDR3 sequences, with roughly 10% found just once. Separately, the same data were catalogued under a study of yellow fever vaccine responses in identical twins.

The chain carries TRBV29-1 and TRBJ2-1; the match to TRBD2 covers 9 bases. The sequenced material came from CD8+ T cells sorted from blood. This TCR was recovered from a woman aged 18-30 years in good health. CDR3: CSVGGGSGSSYNEQFF. The CDR3 nucleotides read TGCAGCGTTGGGGGGGGTAGCGGGAGCTCCTACAATGAGCAGTTCTTC.